A selection of T cell receptor beta chains follows, all from one sample in a study of OX40 agonist ivuxolimab in advanced cancers. The data were produced by immunoSEQ multiplex PCR, yet TCRdb's version contains in-frame clones alone and is incomplete. This table has roughly 76,000 clones, roughly nine tenths appearing once. Specimen: CD4+ or CD8+ T cells sorted from blood, collected in a trial of the OX40 agonist ivuxolimab. These receptor sequences come from an adult with an advanced solid tumor such as melanoma, head and neck, liver or kidney cancer. Each CDR3 is given with its conserved first and last residue. The order of the fields is J gene, clone size, D gene, V gene, CDR3 DNA, CDR3 protein. D genes are given only for firm matches. The size of a clone is reported for some rows only, either as once, few or many, or as a class for expanded clones.

>TRBJ1-2|.|.|TRBV13
TGTGCCAGCAGCTTATGGTCAGGCCGACAGAATGGCTACACCTTC
CASSLWSGRQNGYTF
>TRBJ1-4|few|.|TRBV27
TGTGCCAGCAGTCGATCGTCAGTAAGCCTTGAAAAACTGTTTTTT
CASSRSSVSLEKLFF
>TRBJ2-7|.|.|TRBV5-1
TGCGCCAGCAGCTTTGACCGACAGGCCTACGAGCAGTACTTC
CASSFDRQAYEQYF
>TRBJ2-3|.|.|TRBV19
TGTGCCAGTAGTCAGGGCGGAACAGATACGCAGTATTTT
CASSQGGTDTQYF
>TRBJ2-1|.|TRBD2|TRBV4-1
TGCGCCAGCAGCTGGGGGACTAGCGGTAGGGTTAATGAGCAGTTCTTC
CASSWGTSGRVNEQFF
>TRBJ1-5|once|.|TRBV6-4
TGTGCCAGCAGCCCACAGGCCGCAAATCAGCCCCAGCATTTT
CASSPQAANQPQHF
>TRBJ2-2|.|.|TRBV28
TGTGCCAGCAGTTTCGGTGGTTCGGATGCGAGGGAGCTGTTTTTT
CASSFGGSDARELFF
>TRBJ1-1|.|TRBD1|TRBV25-1
TGTGCCAGCAGTCATCAGGGGGCAATTGAAGCTTTCTTT
CASSHQGAIEAFF
>TRBJ2-1|.|.|TRBV19
TGTGCCAGCGCATCGGGGGTAAATGAGCAGTTCTTC
CASASGVNEQFF
>TRBJ2-5|.|TRBD1|TRBV6-1
TGTGCCAGCAGTGTCGGGACAGTGGTTGAGACCCAGTACTTC
CASSVGTVVETQYF
>TRBJ2-7|.|TRBD2|TRBV28
TGTGCCAGCAGTTTGGGACTAGCGGGAGGGCCGGTGGGCGAGCAGTACTTC
CASSLGLAGGPVGEQYF
>TRBJ2-5|once|.|TRBV27
TGTGCCAGCAGTTTATCCGGGACATCGCGAGAGACCCAGTACTTC
CASSLSGTSRETQYF
>TRBJ2-1|few|.|TRBV5-1
TGCGCCAGCACTCCCGAGAGGAGCTCCTACAATGAGCAGTTCTTC
CASTPERSSYNEQFF
>TRBJ1-5|.|TRBD1|TRBV6-1
TGTGCCAGCAGTTCAGGGGGTAATCAGCCCCAGCATTTT
CASSSGGNQPQHF
>TRBJ2-3|.|TRBD2|TRBV28
TGTGCCAGCAGCCCCCCATCGTCGATAGCGGGAGTTCTAGATACGCAGTATTTT
CASSPPSSIAGVLDTQYF
>TRBJ2-3|.|TRBD2|TRBV4-1
TGCGCCAGCAGCCGAAGTTTCACTAGCGGGAGGACAGATACGCAGTATTTT
CASSRSFTSGRTDTQYF
>TRBJ2-5|.|TRBD1|TRBV18
TGTGCCAGCTCCCCCGGGACAGGGGGCCAAGAGACCCAGTACTTC
CASSPGTGGQETQYF
>TRBJ2-3|.|.|TRBV18
TGTGCCAGCTCACCACCAGCAGGGGTTGATCAAGATACGCAGTATTTT
CASSPPAGVDQDTQYF
>TRBJ2-4|.|TRBD2|TRBV4-2
TGTGCCAGCAGCCAAGAGCTTCGCGGGGGGAACATTCAGTACTTC
CASSQELRGGNIQYF
>TRBJ1-5|.|TRBD1|TRBV6-1
TGTGCCAGTCAAATACAGGGGCGACTGAATCAGCCCCAGCATTTT
CASQIQGRLNQPQHF
>TRBJ2-3|.|.|TRBV5-1
TGCGCCGGGGCTAGTCACTGGGAAGATACGCAGTATTTT
CAGASHWEDTQYF
>TRBJ2-7|.|TRBD1|TRBV11-3
TGTGCCAGCAGCCGGGACAGGGATGCGGCCGAGCAGTACTTC
CASSRDRDAAEQYF
>TRBJ2-3|.|TRBD2|TRBV18
TGTGCCAGCTCACCACTAGCGGGAGTTACCACAGATACGCAGTATTTT
CASSPLAGVTTDTQYF
>TRBJ2-1|.|TRBD1|TRBV5-1
TGCGCCAGCAGTTCGGGACAGAAGGAGCAGTTCTTC
CASSSGQKEQFF
>TRBJ1-2|.|.|TRBV5-6
TGTGCCAGCAGCTCCTGGGGGGCCACCTATGGCTACACCTTC
CASSSWGATYGYTF
>TRBJ2-1|.|TRBD2|TRBV29-1
TGCAGCGCAGAAGGGCTAGCGGGAGTGGCTGAGCAGTTCTTC
CSAEGLAGVAEQFF
>TRBJ1-5|.|.|TRBV6-1
TGTGCCAGCAGTTTCCGGGACGGGAATCAGCCCCAGCATTTT
CASSFRDGNQPQHF
>TRBJ1-4|once|.|TRBV6-5
TGTGCCAGCAGGCGACAGGCTGCAACTAATGAAAAACTGTTTTTT
CASRRQAATNEKLFF
>TRBJ2-7|.|TRBD2|TRBV7-8
TGTGCCAGCAGCTCTCGGACTAGCGGTTACGAGCAGTACTTC
CASSSRTSGYEQYF
>TRBJ1-1|few|.|TRBV29-1
TGCAGCGTTGGAGCGGGGAGGAGCACTGAAGCTTTCTTT
CSVGAGRSTEAFF
>TRBJ1-6|.|TRBD1|TRBV28
TGTGCCAGCACGGGACAGTCCCTCTCCTATAATTCACCCCTCCACTTT
CASTGQSLSYNSPLHF
>TRBJ2-5|.|TRBD1|TRBV9
TGTGCCAGCAGCGTTACAGGGGGGAAGCAAGAGACCCAGTACTTC
CASSVTGGKQETQYF
>TRBJ1-1|.|.|TRBV28
TGTGCCAGCAGTTCAACAGGGAGCCTATACACTGAAGCTTTCTTT
CASSSTGSLYTEAFF
>TRBJ2-3|once|TRBD2|TRBV5-1
TGCGCCAGCAGCTGGGGTGTGACTAGCAGCACAGATACGCAGTATTTT
CASSWGVTSSTDTQYF
>TRBJ2-7|.|.|TRBV19
TGTGCCAGTAGTGGCGGCGGAGGGAGGGGGGAGCAGTACTTC
CASSGGGGRGEQYF
>TRBJ2-5|.|.|TRBV6-1
TGTGCCAGCAGTGAGTCGCGTGGAGGGAGACGGGAGACCCAGTACTTC
CASSESRGGRRETQYF
>TRBJ2-6|.|.|TRBV11-3
TGTGCCAGCAGCTGGGCCGGACAGCCCTCTGGGGCCAACGTCCTGACTTTC
CASSWAGQPSGANVLTF
>TRBJ2-7|few|.|TRBV7-3
TGTGCCAGCAGCTTAGACGGGAGTTACGAGCAGTACTTC
CASSLDGSYEQYF
>TRBJ2-3|.|TRBD1|TRBV18
TGTGCCAGCTCACCGCCCGTGGGGACAGGGCAAACAGATACGCAGTATTTT
CASSPPVGTGQTDTQYF
>TRBJ2-2|.|.|TRBV2
TGTGCCAGCAACGGGGACACCGGGGAGCTGTTTTTT
CASNGDTGELFF
>TRBJ1-4|.|.|TRBV7-9
TGTGCCAGCAGACTGGACGGCCCGTCTGAAAAACTGTTTTTT
CASRLDGPSEKLFF
>TRBJ2-7|.|.|TRBV27
TGTGCCAGCAGCGCCCTCAATAGGCACGAGCAGTACTTC
CASSALNRHEQYF
>TRBJ2-3|.|.|TRBV4-2
TGTGCCAGCAGCCAAGATCTAGTTGGGTCAGATACGCAGTATTTT
CASSQDLVGSDTQYF
>TRBJ2-2|.|.|TRBV11-2
TGTGCCAGCAGCTTCGGTCTCGGGCCCGGGGAGCTGTTTTTT
CASSFGLGPGELFF
>TRBJ1-1|.|.|TRBV25-1
TGTGCCAGCAGTGTTGAAACGAACACTGAAGCTTTCTTT
CASSVETNTEAFF
>TRBJ2-1|.|TRBD1|TRBV5-1
TGCGCCAGCAGGGACGGACAGGGGGCTTTAAATGAGCAGTTCTTC
CASRDGQGALNEQFF
>TRBJ2-3|.|.|TRBV29-1
TGCAGCGTTGATTGGGGGGATACGCAGTATTTT
CSVDWGDTQYF
>TRBJ2-7|.|.|TRBV30
TGTGCCTGGACCGGACAATTCTCCTACGAGCAGTACTTC
CAWTGQFSYEQYF
>TRBJ1-4|.|.|TRBV7-2
TGTGCCAGCCGATTAGGACAGCCTAATGAAAAACTGTTTTTT
CASRLGQPNEKLFF